These 5 T cell receptor beta chains were sequenced from one sample in a study of lymphopenia after photon versus proton radiotherapy. Only in-frame clones appear in the TCRdb table, and some are missing; sequencing was by immunoSEQ multiplex PCR. The data contain over 40,000 clones, 92% of them singletons. Sample: peripheral blood, taken from a patient treated with photon-based radiotherapy. These receptors were collected from a woman between 40 and 55 years old with cholangiocarcinoma.

The chain employs TRBV27 and TRBJ1-5, with 7 bases matching TRBD1. This CDR3 contains 16 residues. V gave up 2 bases and J gave up 2 bases; unmatched junction bases: 6. Germline-derived CDR1 and CDR2 are MNHEY and SMNVEV (reference sequence). The CDR3 DNA follows: TGTGCCAGCAGTTTACGGTACAGGGGTGGCAATCAGCCCCAGCATTTT. Amino acid sequence: CASSLRYRGGNQPQHF.

This clone occurred a few times. The junction differs from germline at one of its ends, possibly a read error. This chain joins TRBV7-9 and TRBJ1-6; the D is unclear. Germline loops: CDR1 SEHNR, CDR2 FQNEAQ (reference sequence). This CDR3 spans 11 amino acids. The CDR3 DNA reads TGTGCCAGCAGCTCACACCGGGAGATCCATTTT. Its protein is CASSSHREIHF.

V gene TRBV19 combines with J gene TRBJ1-3, with a possible D match to TRBD1 (5 bases). Germline CDR1 LNHDA, CDR2 SQIVND (reference sequence). The germline V and J ends were trimmed by 6 bases and 1 base, with 10 bases remaining between them. The CDR3 runs to 14 residues. The chain's CDR3 is CASRGVGSGNTIYF. As DNA, the CDR3 is TGTGCCAGTAGAGGGGTGGGATCTGGAAACACCATATATTTT.

The chain combines TRBV5-1 with TRBJ1-2; D may be TRBD1 (5 bases). In germline, CDR1 is SGHRS, CDR2 YFSETQ. Trimming stripped 3 bases from V and 5 bases from J, with 11 bases between. The CDR3 runs to 13 residues. The DNA of the CDR3 is TGCGCCAGCAGCTCTCAGGGTCAGTATGGCTACACCTTC. Amino acid sequence: CASSSQGQYGYTF.

The J gene is TRBJ2-5, the V gene TRBV11-3; TRBD2 agrees at 13 bases. CDR1 SGHNT and CDR2 YENEEA come from the germline V gene. V lost 5 bases and J lost 3; bases outside the gene matches: 6. The CDR3 contains 16 residues. The CDR3 sequence is CASSAGTSGIEETQYF. CDR3 nucleotides: TGTGCCAGCAGCGCCGGGACTAGCGGGATAGAAGAGACCCAGTACTTC.